The source of this T cell receptor beta chain is a study of blood T cell repertoires in COVID-19. Across the study: T cells, B-cell-depleted T cells, or PBMCs provided the cDNA or gDNA that served as material.

Donors of Cohort 3 who recovered were those that had two negative PCRs, clearance, or symptom resolution. Source study methods: Amplifying reference gene primers gave estimates of nucleated cell counts. Clones were sequenced by immunoSEQ multiplex PCR, and TCRdb holds only the in-frame ones, with some missing. The V and J calls and clone size are taken from that table; D and trimming were inferred from the DNA. The repertoire consists of 180,000 or so clones, with about four fifths occurring once and the leading ten covering 11%. Germline V gene sequence: CDR1 SNHLY, CDR2 FYNNEI. The V gene lost 4 bases and the J gene lost 5 bases, with 14 bases spanning the gap. This CDR3 is built from 14 residues.

The V and J genes are TRBV2 and TRBJ2-5; weak D call: TRBD2 (6 bases). The sample was PBMCs or T cells enriched from blood (not recorded which). This sequence was found in a man in his fifties or sixties who had recovered from COVID-19. The CDR3 here is CASSVGGMWETQYF. The CDR3 DNA reads as TGTGCCAGCAGTGTCGGGGGAATGTGGGAGACCCAGTACTTC.